Below, 22 T cell receptor beta chains from the same sample are listed, as sequenced in a study of cytomegalovirus exposure and HLA in healthy donors. Amplification used 60 Vbeta primers and 13 Jbeta primers. This table comes from immunoSEQ multiplex PCR, and its TCRdb copy is limited to in-frame clones, with some not included. The repertoire has some 140,000 clones, about 86% of them found once; the top ten carry under 6.5%. Source material: PBMCs. These TCRs come from a woman aged 30 to 39 in good health and CMV-seronegative.

The gene calls are TRBV27 and TRBJ1-6, with TRBD1 matching over 7 bases. The germline V gene encodes CDR1 MNHEY and CDR2 SMNVEV (reference sequence). This CDR3 is 15 amino acids long. V was clipped by 6 bases and J by 9 bases; unmatched bases: 11. CDR3 bases: TGTGCCAGCAGCCTCAGCCGGGACAGCTTTTCACCCCTCCACTTT. Amino acids: CASSLSRDSFSPLHF.

The chain uses TRBV2 and TRBJ1-2; maybe TRBD1 (6 bases). Trimming removed 2 bases at V and 7 bases at J, with 14 bases between. The CDR3 has 14 residues. Per germline, CDR1 SNHLY and CDR2 FYNNEI. The CDR3 protein is CASSEYGGAGGYTF. The CDR3 coding sequence is TGTGCCAGCAGTGAATACGGGGGGGCGGGTGGCTACACCTTC.

The chain couples TRBV28 to TRBJ2-1; TRBD2 matches 8 bases. Looked up from germline, CDR1 is MDHEN and CDR2 is SYDVKM. The trim removed 3 bases at V and 4 bases at J, leaving 5 bases unmatched. This CDR3 is built from 15 residues. DNA for the CDR3: TGTGCCAGCAGTTTGGTTAGCGGGGCTTACAATGAGCAGTTCTTC. Its translation is CASSLVSGAYNEQFF.

The chain links TRBV7-2 to TRBJ1-1; 9 bases fit TRBD1. With 4 bases clipped from V and 5 bases from J, the junction kept 11 bases outside the gene matches. The CDR3 has 16 amino acids. From germline, CDR1 is SGHTA and CDR2 FQGNSA. The CDR3 nucleotides are TGTGCCAGCAGCTACCGACAGGGGGTGTATGGTACTGAAGCTTTCTTT. Its protein product is CASSYRQGVYGTEAFF.

J is TRBJ2-5 and V is TRBV5-8, with a tentative D call TRBD2 (6 bases). Deletions cut 0 bases from V and 2 bases from J, with 11 bases between. CDR3 length: 15 amino acids. Looked up from germline, CDR1 is SGHTS and CDR2 is YDEGEE. CDR3 DNA sequence: TGTGCCAGCAGCTTGGCCACGGGACTTCAAGAGACCCAGTACTTC. It encodes CASSLATGLQETQYF.

The V call is TRBV4-1, the J call TRBJ2-7; TRBD1 matches 7 bases. The CDR3 sequence is 13 residues long. From germline, CDR1 is MGHRA and CDR2 YSYEKL. The J segment lost 3 bases and the V segment lost 2 bases, leaving 1 base of the junction unmatched. The CDR3 bases are TGCGCCAGCAGCCAAACAGGGGACTACGAGCAGTACTTC. It translates to CASSQTGDYEQYF.

This chain joins TRBV19 and TRBJ1-2; TRBD1 matches 8 bases. Germline lookup yields CDR1 LNHDA and CDR2 SQIVND (reference sequence). This CDR3 contains 14 residues. The V segment lost 5 bases and the J segment 6 bases; nucleotides outside the gene matches: 8. The CDR3 region has the DNA TGTGCCAGTAGTCGCTGGGGACAGGAGAATGGCTACACCTTC. Translating it yields CASSRWGQENGYTF.

The genes are TRBV28 and TRBJ2-1; the D gene is possibly TRBD2 (6 bases). The germline V and J ends were trimmed by 6 bases and 6 bases, with 12 bases remaining between them. CDR3 length: 13 residues. Germline V lookup: CDR1 MDHEN, CDR2 SYDVKM. CDR3 bases: TGTGCCAGCAGCTCCGGGGGACCCAATGAGCAGTTCTTC. Its translation: CASSSGGPNEQFF. The variable domain in full, completed from reference TRBV28 and TRBJ2-1, reads DVKVTQSSRYLVKRTGEKVFLECVQDMDHENMFWYRQDPGLGLRLIYFSYDVKMKEKGDIPEGYSVSREKKERFSLILESASTNQTSMYLCASSSGGPNEQFFGPGTRLTVL.

The rearrangement uses TRBV29-1 and TRBJ2-5; D possibly corresponds to TRBD2 (6 bases). V lost 5 bases, J lost 2 bases, and 15 bases lay in between. CDR1 SQVTM and CDR2 ANQGSEA come from the germline V gene. There are 14 residues in the CDR3. The CDR3 DNA reads TGCAGCGTTTCGACTAGACTGAAGCAAGAGACCCAGTACTTC. As protein: CSVSTRLKQETQYF.

The V call is TRBV28, the J call TRBJ2-7, with a tentative D call TRBD1 (6 bases). The V end lost 4 bases, the J end lost 7 bases, and 20 bases lay between the germline ends. The CDR3 runs to 15 residues. Germline CDR1 reads MDHEN; CDR2 reads SYDVKM. The CDR3 sequence is CASSSGGGGAWEQYF. DNA of the CDR3: TGTGCCAGCAGTTCAGGTGGTGGGGGCGCGTGGGAGCAGTACTTC.

The CDR3 region has the DNA TGTGCCAGCAGCGAACAGGGGGCTGTCTACAATGAGCAGTTCTTC. It encodes CASSEQGAVYNEQFF. This sequence joins TRBV6-4 and TRBJ2-1; 9 nucleotides match TRBD1. There are 15 residues in the CDR3. CDR1 is MRHNA and CDR2 is SNTAGT in the germline V gene. V shed 6 bases and J 3 bases; nucleotides not matched to a gene: 6.

The CDR3 nucleotides are TGTGCCAGCAGCCCGCGGGCGGGAGATGTCTACGAGCAGTACTTC. Protein product: CASSPRAGDVYEQYF. V and J are TRBV7-2 and TRBJ2-7; the match to TRBD2 covers 7 bases. The CDR3 runs to 15 residues. The V gene end was trimmed by 5 bases and the J gene end by 3 bases; junction bases not matched to a gene: 10. Germline loops: CDR1 SGHTA, CDR2 FQGNSA.

This chain uses TRBV2 with TRBJ1-1; D might be TRBD1 (5 bases). Trimming stripped 5 bases from V and 1 base from J, with 8 bases between. This CDR3 has 13 amino acids. CDR1 is SNHLY and CDR2 is FYNNEI in the germline V gene. The DNA of the CDR3 is TGTGCCAGCAGTTTGACAGAGAACACTGAAGCTTTCTTT. Amino acid sequence: CASSLTENTEAFF.

V is TRBV9 and J is TRBJ2-4, with D possibly being TRBD1 (6 bases). Germline CDR1 reads SGDLS; CDR2 reads YYNGEE. V shed 9 bases and J shed 9 bases, with 16 bases lying between them. The CDR3 sequence is 12 residues long. This CDR3 is CATYRTVVIQYF. The CDR3 coding sequence is TGTGCCACCTATAGGACAGTAGTCATTCAGTACTTC.

V is TRBV29-1 and J is TRBJ2-7, with D perhaps matching TRBD2 (6 bases). The J call is uncertain, as TRBJ2-1 better fits the DNA end. The germline CDR1 and CDR2 sequences are SQVTM and ANQGSEA. This CDR3 is built from 14 residues. The CDR3 region is CSVSEEGMYNEQFF. DNA for the CDR3: TGCAGCGTTTCCGAGGAGGGGATGTACAATGAGCAGTTCTTC.

This chain connects TRBV30 to TRBJ2-3; 11 bases line up with TRBD1. Germline V lookup: CDR1 GTSNPN, CDR2 SVGIG (reference sequence). The CDR3 is 13 amino acids. Losses at the gene ends were 4 bases for V and 7 bases for J; bases not matched to a gene: 4. The CDR3 sequence: CAWIGTGGYTQYF. The DNA of the CDR3 is TGTGCCTGGATCGGGACAGGGGGTTATACGCAGTATTTT.

The J gene is TRBJ1-1, the V gene TRBV28; a possible D gene is TRBD1 (6 bases). This CDR3 is built from 17 residues. Germline V lookup: CDR1 MDHEN, CDR2 SYDVKM. Trimming took off 3 bases at V and 0 bases at J, with 17 bases between the two ends. The CDR3 is CASSFGGTDRMNTEAFF. The CDR3 bases are TGTGCCAGCAGTTTTGGGGGAACGGACAGAATGAACACTGAAGCTTTCTTT.

The rearrangement joins TRBV18 to TRBJ2-7; TRBD1 matches 9 bases. V gave up 4 bases and J gave up 2 bases; unmatched junction bases: 3. The CDR3 loop spans 14 amino acids. CDR1 and CDR2 (germline): KGHSH, LQKENI. The CDR3 coding sequence is TGTGCCAGCTCACTGGACAGGGGAACCTACGAGCAGTACTTC. It encodes CASSLDRGTYEQYF.

CDR3 amino acids: CASSEALQLYGYTF. CDR3 DNA sequence: TGTGCCAGCAGTGAAGCGCTTCAACTGTATGGCTACACCTTC. The chain is built from TRBV2 and TRBJ1-2, with D unclear. From germline, CDR1 is SNHLY and CDR2 FYNNEI. Trimming took off 0 bases at V and 5 bases at J, with 10 bases between the two ends. This CDR3 is 14 amino acids long.

This clone has a single count. V usage is TRBV28 and J usage is TRBJ2-2; 7 positions agree with TRBD2. J gave up 0 bases and V 2 bases, and 6 bases lay outside the gene matches. CDR1 is MDHEN and CDR2 is SYDVKM in the germline V gene. CDR3 size: 17 residues. This chain's CDR3 is CASSLVLAATNTGELFF. DNA of the CDR3: TGTGCCAGCAGTTTAGTTCTAGCGGCAACGAACACCGGGGAGCTGTTTTTT.

The chain carries TRBV7-2 and TRBJ1-1; D might be TRBD1 (5 bases). The CDR3 covers 13 residues. Germline CDR1 and CDR2: SGHTA and FQGNSA. The V and J ends lost 5 bases and 4 bases respectively, with 11 bases between them. CDR3 region: CASSNGGRTEAFF. The DNA for the CDR3 is TGTGCCAGCAGCAACGGGGGTCGCACTGAAGCTTTCTTT.

The gene calls are TRBV9 and TRBJ2-5; perhaps TRBD2 as D (6 bases). V lost 4 bases to trimming and J lost 5 bases, with 15 bases between them. The CDR3 has 14 amino acids. Germline lookup yields CDR1 SGDLS and CDR2 YYNGEE. The CDR3 region is CASSPGEAPETQYF. The CDR3 DNA sequence: TGTGCCAGCAGCCCCGGGGAGGCGCCGGAGACCCAGTACTTC.